Listed here are 21 T cell receptor beta chains from one sample, sequenced in a study of blood T cell repertoires in COVID-19. Sequenced by immunoSEQ multiplex PCR; TCRdb stores in-frame clones only, minus some. The repertoire holds around 90,000 clones, with around 85% as singletons. The specimen was peripheral blood. These receptors all stem from a woman in her 70s with active or convalescent COVID-19.

This chain links TRBV18 with TRBJ1-4, with D perhaps TRBD1 (6 bases). V lost 3 bases and J lost 0, with 14 bases in between. From germline, CDR1 is KGHSH and CDR2 LQKENI. The CDR3 spans 17 residues. The CDR3 coding sequence is TGTGCCAGCTCACCGCCCGGGACAACCGCAACTAATGAAAAACTGTTTTTT. This translates into CASSPPGTTATNEKLFF.

J is TRBJ1-1 and V is TRBV2; TRBD1 matches 10 bases. CDR1 is SNHLY, CDR2 FYNNEI, per germline. The CDR3 totals 14 residues. V lost 6 bases, J lost 5 bases, and 6 bases stayed unmatched. CDR3 coding DNA: TGTGCCAGCAGCCGACAGGGGGCGCTTACTGAAGCTTTCTTT. The encoded protein is CASSRQGALTEAFF.

The V call is TRBV3-1 (or the pseudogene TRBV3-2), the J call TRBJ2-1, with no clear D. CDR3 size: 13 residues. Germline V lookup: CDR1 LGHDT, CDR2 YNNKEL (reference sequence). V was clipped by 5 bases and J by 12 bases, with 17 bases between them. CDR3 sequence (DNA): TGTGCCAGCAGCGACGACGTGGCGCCGGGGCAGTTCTTC. Translation gives CASSDDVAPGQFF.

The CDR3 sequence is CASSLQGEAFF. The CDR3 DNA sequence: TGTGCCAGCAGTCTACAGGGTGAAGCTTTCTTT. The rearrangement joins TRBV3-1 (or the pseudogene TRBV3-2) to TRBJ1-1; D may be TRBD1 (6 bases). The CDR3 covers 11 residues. V was cut by 6 bases and J by 7 bases, with 9 bases left in between. Germline V gene data show CDR1 as LGHDT and CDR2 as YNNKEL (reference sequence).

This clone has a handful of counts. CDR3 DNA: TGCGCCAGCAGCCAAGTTACAGGGGGTAACTATGGCTACACCTTC. The encoded protein is CASSQVTGGNYGYTF. This chain uses TRBV4-1 with TRBJ1-2; 8 bases match TRBD1. The V gene end was trimmed by 1 base and the J gene end by 1 base; junction bases not matched to a gene: 2. The germline V gene encodes CDR1 MGHRA and CDR2 YSYEKL. The CDR3 covers 15 residues.

This CDR3 is CASSYRQVSNTEAFF. CDR3 coding DNA: TGTGCCAGCAGCTATCGACAGGTTAGCAACACTGAAGCTTTCTTT. The gene calls are TRBV5-6 and TRBJ1-1, with D possibly matching TRBD1 (6 bases). The CDR3 is 15 residues long. Germline CDR1 and CDR2: SGHDT and YYEEEE. V was clipped by 3 bases and J by 2 bases, with 14 bases between them. The full variable domain, its missing parts supplied by reference TRBV5-6 and TRBJ1-1, is DAGVTQSPTHLIKTRGQQVTLRCSPKSGHDTVSWYQQALGQGPQFIFQYYEEEERQRGNFPDRFSGHQFPNYSSELNVNALLLGDSALYLCASSYRQVSNTEAFFGQGTRLTVV.

DNA of the CDR3: TGTGCCAGCAGTGAAGCGGGGGGGATCGCCGGGGAGCTGTTTTTT. Translating it yields CASSEAGGIAGELFF. V is TRBV2 and J is TRBJ2-2, with 7 bases identical to TRBD2. Trimming at V came to 0 bases and at J to 6 bases, leaving 4 bases not matched to a gene. Per germline, CDR1 SNHLY and CDR2 FYNNEI. The CDR3 runs to 15 residues.

The V and J genes are TRBV25-1 and TRBJ2-7; 7 bases are a match to TRBD2. J lost 1 base, V lost 3 bases, and 6 bases had no gene match. CDR1 and CDR2 from the germline V gene are MGHDK and SYGVNS. This CDR3 has 15 amino acids. This CDR3 is CASSDTSGESYEQYF. The CDR3 DNA follows: TGTGCCAGCAGTGACACGAGCGGGGAGTCCTACGAGCAGTACTTC.

The V and J genes are TRBV7-6 and TRBJ1-2; 9 nucleotides align to TRBD1. The CDR3 runs to 15 residues. The J segment lost 1 base and the V segment lost 5 bases, leaving 5 bases of the junction unmatched. Germline CDR1 SGHVS, CDR2 FNYEAQ. The CDR3 region has the DNA TGTGCCAGCAGCCCCCGACAGGGGGTTAACTATGGCTACACCTTC. It yields the protein CASSPRQGVNYGYTF.

V gene TRBV7-2 combines with J gene TRBJ2-5, with a weak D call TRBD1 (5 bases). CDR3 length: 13 amino acids. V gave up 1 base and J gave up 2 bases, with 5 bases separating them. Germline V gives CDR1 SGHTA, CDR2 FQGNSA. The CDR3 here is CASSLGQQETQYF. Written as DNA, the CDR3 is TGTGCCAGCAGCTTAGGACAGCAAGAGACCCAGTACTTC. Full variable domain (remainder filled in from reference TRBV7-2 and TRBJ2-5): GAGVSQSPSNKVTEKGKDVELRCDPISGHTALYWYRQSLGQGLEFLIYFQGNSAPDKSGLPSDRFSAERTGGSVSTLTIQRTQQEDSAVYLCASSLGQQETQYFGPGTRLLVL.

This clone was seen only a few times. V usage is TRBV9 and J usage is TRBJ2-7; 9 nucleotides align to TRBD1. Germline trimming cut 5 bases from V and 0 bases from J; bases unmatched to any gene: 6. The CDR3 is made up of 15 amino acids. Germline CDR1 is SGDLS and CDR2 is YYNGEE. The CDR3 coding sequence is TGTGCCAGCAGTGATGCGACAGGGGGCTCCTACGAGCAGTACTTC. It codes for CASSDATGGSYEQYF.

The chain employs TRBV15 and TRBJ2-5, with TRBD2 matching over 8 bases. Unmatched junction bases numbered 7, after V lost 2 bases and J lost 5 bases. This CDR3 contains 15 residues. The V gene's germline CDR1 is LNHNV and CDR2 YYDKDF (reference sequence). DNA of the CDR3: TGTGCCACCAGCAGAAGCGGGGGCCCGGTGGAGACCCAGTACTTC. Its translation is CATSRSGGPVETQYF. Full variable domain (outside the CDR3, taken from reference TRBV15 and TRBJ2-5): DAMVIQNPRYQVTQFGKPVTLSCSQTLNHNVMYWYQQKSSQAPKLLFHYYDKDFNNEADTPDNFQSRRPNTSFCFLDIRSPGLGDTAMYLCATSRSGGPVETQYFGPGTRLLVL.

The chain links TRBV6-4 to TRBJ2-2; 7 bases are a match to TRBD1. The J segment lost 6 bases and the V segment lost 3 bases, leaving 7 bases of the junction unmatched. Germline lookup yields CDR1 MRHNA and CDR2 SNTAGT. The CDR3 consists of 15 residues. CDR3 in DNA: TGTGCCAGCAGTGAAGGGGCAGGGGGTGCCGGGGAGCTGTTTTTT. Protein product: CASSEGAGGAGELFF.

This chain joins TRBV20-1 and TRBJ1-1; TRBD1 is a possible D gene (5 bases). V was clipped by 3 bases and J by 4 bases, with 12 bases between them. Germline CDR1 is DFQATT and CDR2 is SNEGSKA (reference sequence). The CDR3 extends over 13 amino acids. CDR3 loop: CSASFQGGTEAFF. DNA of the CDR3: TGCAGTGCTAGTTTTCAGGGAGGCACTGAAGCTTTCTTT.

This chain connects TRBV10-3 to TRBJ1-3; no clear D gene. This CDR3 is built from 12 residues. V lost 11 bases and J 4 bases, leaving 12 bases between the germline ends. Germline V CDR1 and CDR2: ENHRY, SYGVKD. The CDR3 DNA is TGTGCCGCCACCGGTTCGGGAAACACCATATATTTT. It yields the protein CAATGSGNTIYF.

The sample holds one count of this clone. The chain couples TRBV2 to TRBJ2-2, with TRBD2 identical over 8 bases. Germline values: CDR1 SNHLY, CDR2 FYNNEI. The CDR3 contains 16 residues. Trimming at V came to 3 bases and at J to 0 bases, leaving 3 bases not matched to a gene. CDR3 amino acids: CASSDLAGSNTGELFF. CDR3 coding DNA: TGTGCCAGCAGTGATTTAGCGGGGTCGAACACCGGGGAGCTGTTTTTT.

This clone was seen ten or more times. The chain has TRBV6-2 or TRBV6-3 and TRBJ1-2; 8 bases fit TRBD1. After removal of 5 bases from V and 5 bases from J, the junction contained 10 bases not matched to a gene. The CDR3 spans 15 residues. Germline CDR1 and CDR2: MNHEY and SVGEGT. In DNA form, the CDR3 reads TGTGCCAGCAGTACCCGACAGGGGACTCTATATGGCTACACCTTC. It is translated as CASSTRQGTLYGYTF.

This clone was seen just once. The chain employs TRBV28 and TRBJ1-2, with 8 bases identical to TRBD1. The CDR3 totals 13 residues. V trimming: 5 bases; J trimming: 5 bases; junction bases outside the gene matches: 4. Germline CDR1 MDHEN, CDR2 SYDVKM. For the CDR3, the DNA is TGTGCCAGCAGTCGGACAGGGCAGTATGGCTACACCTTC. Protein sequence: CASSRTGQYGYTF.

The chain combines TRBV6-6 with TRBJ1-3; the D gene is possibly TRBD1 (5 bases). CDR3 size: 15 residues. V lost 4 bases to trimming and J lost 0 bases, with 10 bases between them. The germline V gene has CDR1 MNHNY and CDR2 SVGAGI (reference sequence). CDR3 nucleotides: TGTGCCAGCAGTTCTAAGGGGTTCTCTGGAAACACCATATATTTT. This codes for CASSSKGFSGNTIYF.

This chain links TRBV2 with TRBJ1-1; D remains ambiguous. V lost 4 bases and J lost 0, with 3 bases in between. CDR3 size: 12 residues. Germline lookup yields CDR1 SNHLY and CDR2 FYNNEI. The CDR3 region has the DNA TGTGCCAGCAGTGCCATGAACACTGAAGCTTTCTTT. The encoded protein is CASSAMNTEAFF.

The rearrangement uses TRBV18 and TRBJ1-2, with a weak D call TRBD1 (6 bases). The V end lost 2 bases, the J end lost 2 bases, and 12 bases lay between the germline ends. Germline CDR1 reads KGHSH; CDR2 reads LQKENI. This CDR3 contains 15 residues. CDR3 in DNA: TGTGCCAGCTCACCATCGGGGGGGGGCAACTATGGCTACACCTTC. It encodes CASSPSGGGNYGYTF.